The T cell receptor beta chain described here comes from a study of Ad26.COV2.S vaccination and SARS-CoV-2 variants. The germline V gene has CDR1 DFQATT and CDR2 SNEGSKA (reference sequence). CDR3 length equals 12 residues. V was pared by 3 bases and J by 5 bases, with 10 bases between. The treatment is: over 15 received Ad26.COV2.S at low or high dose, single or two shots; roughly five received placebo; per-sample allocation not given. The samples were gathered on day 63 after the first injection of vaccine or placebo. The repertoire was sequenced with immunoSEQ multiplex PCR; TCRdb's copy has only in-frame clones and lacks some. Among more than 300,000 clones listed, 88% were seen once.

This specimen was peripheral blood, taken in a trial of Ad26.COV2.S vaccine versus placebo. The TCR comes from a person between 18 and 65 years old who received the Ad26.COV2.S COVID-19 vaccine or a placebo. The genes are TRBV20-1 and TRBJ1-2; no reliable D call. The CDR3 DNA reads TGCAGTGCTAGTATTAGCTCATATGGCTACACCTTC. Translating it yields CSASISSYGYTF.